A single sample gave rise to the 5 T cell receptor beta chains below, sequenced in a study of cytomegalovirus exposure and HLA in healthy donors. The primer mix had 60 Vbeta and 13 Jbeta primers. Assay: immunoSEQ multiplex PCR; the TCRdb copy retains only in-frame clones and omits some. This table holds about 120,000 clones, 70% to 80% found once. Sequencing was carried out using PBMCs. All receptors come from a woman aged 40-49 years in good health and CMV-seropositive.

The chain links TRBV4-3 to TRBJ2-2; the match to TRBD1 covers 10 bases. CDR1 is LGHNA and CDR2 is YSLEER in the germline V gene. After removal of 0 bases from V and 7 bases from J, the junction contained 8 bases not matched to a gene. The CDR3 is 17 residues long. In DNA form, the CDR3 reads TGCGCCAGCAGCCAAGAGGCGGACAGGGGGGGGTTCGGGGAGCTGTTTTTT. Translated: CASSQEADRGGFGELFF.

Here the CDR3 reads CASSSPTGTSSYNEQFF. In DNA, the CDR3 is TGTGCCAGCAGTTCTCCAACCGGGACTAGCTCCTACAATGAGCAGTTCTTC. The chain employs TRBV27 and TRBJ2-1; TRBD2 aligns across 8 bases. CDR1 MNHEY and CDR2 SMNVEV come from the germline V gene (reference sequence). V lost 4 bases to trimming and J lost 0 bases; unmatched junction nucleotides: 8. There are 17 residues in the CDR3.

The chain recombines TRBV4-2 with TRBJ2-1; 7 nucleotides match TRBD2. V was clipped by 3 bases and J by 0 bases; unmatched bases: 11. The CDR3 spans 18 residues. Germline V gives CDR1 LGHNA, CDR2 YNFKEQ. The CDR3 reads CASSHRTSGGSSYNEQFF. As DNA, the CDR3 is TGTGCCAGCAGCCATCGGACTAGTGGGGGAAGCTCCTACAATGAGCAGTTCTTC.

This chain joins TRBV10-2 and TRBJ2-5, with 13 bases identical to TRBD2. This CDR3 is built from 17 residues. Germline V gives CDR1 WSHSY, CDR2 SAAADI. V trimming: 7 bases; J trimming: 0 bases; junction bases outside the gene matches: 8. CDR3 DNA sequence: TGCGCCAGCACTAGGACTAGCGGGGGAGTATACCAAGAGACCCAGTACTTC. As protein: CASTRTSGGVYQETQYF.

The chain recombines TRBV29-1 with TRBJ1-4, with a tentative D call TRBD1 (5 bases). This CDR3 is 13 amino acids long. The germline CDR1 and CDR2 sequences are SQVTM and ANQGSEA. The germline V and J ends were trimmed by 6 bases and 3 bases, with 11 bases remaining between them. CDR3: CSVHTGSNEKLFF. For the CDR3, the DNA is TGCAGCGTGCATACAGGTTCTAATGAAAAACTGTTTTTT. Variable domain in full (rest from reference TRBV29-1 and TRBJ1-4): SAVISQKPSRDICQRGTSLTIQCQVDSQVTMMFWYRQQPGQSLTLIATANQGSEATYESGFVIDKFPISRPNLTFSTLTVSNMSPEDSSIYLCSVHTGSNEKLFFGSGTQLSVL.